This entry lists 4 T cell receptor beta chains sequenced from one sample in a study of OX40 agonist ivuxolimab in advanced cancers. The method was immunoSEQ multiplex PCR; TCRdb's version includes in-frame clones alone and lacks a portion of them. This table holds approximately 17,000 clones, 80% to 85% found once. The starting material was CD4+ or CD8+ T cells sorted from blood, obtained in a trial of the OX40 agonist ivuxolimab. These receptors were taken from an adult with an advanced solid tumor such as melanoma, head and neck, liver or kidney cancer.

J is TRBJ2-2 and V is TRBV9; D remains unclear. The CDR3 contains 12 residues. V was pared by 3 bases and J by 5 bases, with 5 bases between. Germline assignment: CDR1 SGDLS and CDR2 YYNGEE. CDR3 loop: CASSAGTGELFF. CDR3 coding DNA: TGTGCCAGCAGCGCCGGTACCGGGGAGCTGTTTTTT.

The V and J genes are TRBV9 and TRBJ2-1; the D gene is possibly TRBD1 (5 bases). Deletions cut 0 bases from V and 3 bases from J, with 13 bases between. Germline V gene data show CDR1 as SGDLS and CDR2 as YYNGEE. The CDR3 contains 16 residues. The CDR3 spells CASSVGGRGHYNEQFF. The CDR3 coding sequence is TGTGCCAGCAGCGTAGGTGGAAGGGGCCACTACAATGAGCAGTTCTTC.

The chain uses TRBV28 and TRBJ2-7; 7 positions match TRBD1. This CDR3 has 18 amino acids. With 5 bases clipped from V and 0 bases from J, the junction kept 16 bases outside the gene matches. Germline CDR1 reads MDHEN; CDR2 reads SYDVKM. The CDR3 region has the DNA TGTGCCAGCAGTCCACTGGGTTTCGGACAGGTTAGCTCCTACGAGCAGTACTTC. It encodes CASSPLGFGQVSSYEQYF.

V and J are TRBV5-4 and TRBJ2-1, with 14 nucleotides matching TRBD2. Germline CDR1 and CDR2: SGHNT and YYREEE (reference sequence). Germline trimming cut 2 bases from V and 5 bases from J; bases unmatched to any gene: 3. This CDR3 comprises 16 residues. CDR3 sequence (DNA): TGTGCCAGCAGCTTTCGACTAGCGGGGGGGGACAATGAGCAGTTCTTC. Protein product: CASSFRLAGGDNEQFF.